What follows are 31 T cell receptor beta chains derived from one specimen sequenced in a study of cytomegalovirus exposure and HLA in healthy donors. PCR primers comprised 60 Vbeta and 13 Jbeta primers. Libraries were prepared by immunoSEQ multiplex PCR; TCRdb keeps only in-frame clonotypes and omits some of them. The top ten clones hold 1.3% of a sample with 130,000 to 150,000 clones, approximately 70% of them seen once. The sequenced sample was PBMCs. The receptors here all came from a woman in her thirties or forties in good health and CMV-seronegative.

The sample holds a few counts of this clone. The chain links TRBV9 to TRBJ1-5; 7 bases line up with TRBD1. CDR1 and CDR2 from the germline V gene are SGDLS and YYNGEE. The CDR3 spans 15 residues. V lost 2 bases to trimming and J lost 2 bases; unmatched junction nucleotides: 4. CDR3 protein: CASSVDGTGNQPQHF. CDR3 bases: TGTGCCAGCAGCGTTGACGGGACAGGCAATCAGCCCCAGCATTTT.

For the CDR3, the DNA is TGTGCCAGCAGCCAGTACGGAAACACCATATATTTT. Its protein product is CASSQYGNTIYF. The gene calls are TRBV28 and TRBJ1-3; D unclear. Germline V lookup: CDR1 MDHEN, CDR2 SYDVKM. The CDR3 contains 12 residues. Deletions cut 6 bases from V and 4 bases from J, with 7 bases between.

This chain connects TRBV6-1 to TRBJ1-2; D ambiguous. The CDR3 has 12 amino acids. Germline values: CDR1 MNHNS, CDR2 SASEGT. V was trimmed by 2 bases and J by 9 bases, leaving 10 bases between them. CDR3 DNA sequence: TGTGCCAGCAGTGAATCCCGAGGGAGCTACACCTTC. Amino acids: CASSESRGSYTF.

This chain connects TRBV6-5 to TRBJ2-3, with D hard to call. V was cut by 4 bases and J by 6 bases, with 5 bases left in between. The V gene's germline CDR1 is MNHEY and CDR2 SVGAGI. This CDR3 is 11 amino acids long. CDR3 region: CASSFRDTQYF. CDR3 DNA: TGTGCCAGCAGTTTTCGGGATACGCAGTATTTT.

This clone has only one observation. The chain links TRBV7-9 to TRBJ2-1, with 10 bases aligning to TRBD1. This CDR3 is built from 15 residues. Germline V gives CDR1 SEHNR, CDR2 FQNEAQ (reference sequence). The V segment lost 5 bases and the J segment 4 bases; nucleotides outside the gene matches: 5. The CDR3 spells CASSGDRGNYNEQFF. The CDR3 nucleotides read TGTGCCAGCAGCGGGGACAGGGGAAATTACAATGAGCAGTTCTTC.

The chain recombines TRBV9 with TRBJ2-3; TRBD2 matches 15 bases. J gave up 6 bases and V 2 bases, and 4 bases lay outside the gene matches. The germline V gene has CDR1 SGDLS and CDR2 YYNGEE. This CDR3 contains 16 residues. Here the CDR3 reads CASSVGTSGGYDTQYF. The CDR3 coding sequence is TGTGCCAGCAGCGTCGGGACTAGCGGGGGGTACGATACGCAGTATTTT.

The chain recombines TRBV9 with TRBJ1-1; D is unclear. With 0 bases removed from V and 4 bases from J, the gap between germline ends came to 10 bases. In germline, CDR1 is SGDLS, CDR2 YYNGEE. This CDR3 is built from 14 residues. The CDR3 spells CASSVVKGGTEAFF. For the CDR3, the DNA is TGTGCCAGCAGCGTAGTCAAGGGAGGCACTGAAGCTTTCTTT.

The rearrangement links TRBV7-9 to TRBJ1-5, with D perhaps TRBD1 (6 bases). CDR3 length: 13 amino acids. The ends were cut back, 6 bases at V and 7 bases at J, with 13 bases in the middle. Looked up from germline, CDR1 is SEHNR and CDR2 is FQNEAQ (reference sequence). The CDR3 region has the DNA TGTGCCAGCAGTCCGGACAGAAGCCAGCCCCAGCATTTT. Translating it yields CASSPDRSQPQHF.

The CDR3 loop reads CASSLGEDWRGRYTDTQYF. CDR3 nucleotide sequence: TGTGCCAGCAGCTTGGGGGAGGATTGGCGGGGGAGGTACACAGATACGCAGTATTTT. The chain has TRBV5-4 and TRBJ2-3, with 7 positions matching TRBD2. The CDR3 totals 19 residues. After removal of 0 bases from V and 2 bases from J, the junction contained 15 bases not matched to a gene. Germline-derived CDR1 and CDR2 are SGHNT and YYREEE (reference sequence).

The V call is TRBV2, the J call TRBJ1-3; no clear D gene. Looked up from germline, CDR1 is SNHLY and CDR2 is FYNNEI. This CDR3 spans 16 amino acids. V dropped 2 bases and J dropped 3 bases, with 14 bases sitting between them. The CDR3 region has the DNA TGTGCCAGCAGTGAACGGTCCCCCGGGGTTGGAAACACCATATATTTT. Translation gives CASSERSPGVGNTIYF.

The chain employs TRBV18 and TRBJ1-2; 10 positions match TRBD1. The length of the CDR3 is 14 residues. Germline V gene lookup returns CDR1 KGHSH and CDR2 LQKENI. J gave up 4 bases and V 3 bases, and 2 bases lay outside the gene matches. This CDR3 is CASSPTGGTYGYTF. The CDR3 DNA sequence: TGTGCCAGCTCACCGACAGGGGGCACCTATGGCTACACCTTC.

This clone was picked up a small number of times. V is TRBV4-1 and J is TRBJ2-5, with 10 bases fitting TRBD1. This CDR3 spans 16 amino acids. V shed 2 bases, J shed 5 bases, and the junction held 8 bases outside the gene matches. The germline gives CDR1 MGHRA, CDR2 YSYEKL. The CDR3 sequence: CASSQKGQGRGETQYF. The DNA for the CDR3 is TGCGCCAGCAGCCAAAAGGGACAGGGGAGGGGTGAGACCCAGTACTTC.

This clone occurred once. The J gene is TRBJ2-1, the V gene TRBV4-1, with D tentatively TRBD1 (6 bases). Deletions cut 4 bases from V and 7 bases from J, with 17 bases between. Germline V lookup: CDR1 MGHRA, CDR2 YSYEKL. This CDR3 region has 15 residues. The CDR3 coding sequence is TGCGCCAGCAGCCCCGCCGGCGCAGGGGCGAATGAGCAGTTCTTC. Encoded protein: CASSPAGAGANEQFF.

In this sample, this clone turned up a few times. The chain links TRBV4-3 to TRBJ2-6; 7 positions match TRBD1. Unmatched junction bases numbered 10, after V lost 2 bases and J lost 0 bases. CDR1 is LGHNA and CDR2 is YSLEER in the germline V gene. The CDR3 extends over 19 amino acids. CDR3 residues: CASSQRPGQQDSGANVLTF. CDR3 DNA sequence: TGCGCCAGCAGCCAACGTCCGGGACAGCAAGACTCTGGGGCCAACGTCCTGACTTTC.

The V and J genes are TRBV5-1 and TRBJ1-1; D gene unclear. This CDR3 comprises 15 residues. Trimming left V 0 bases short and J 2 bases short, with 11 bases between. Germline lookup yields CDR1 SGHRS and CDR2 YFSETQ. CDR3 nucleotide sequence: TGCGCCAGCAGCTTGGGGTCCGGAGCCAACACTGAAGCTTTCTTT. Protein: CASSLGSGANTEAFF.

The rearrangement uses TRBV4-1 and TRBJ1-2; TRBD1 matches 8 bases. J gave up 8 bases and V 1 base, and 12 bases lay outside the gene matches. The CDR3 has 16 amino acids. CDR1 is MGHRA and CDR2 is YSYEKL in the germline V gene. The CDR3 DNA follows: TGCGCCAGCAGCCAAGGGATCCCGGGACAGGAATACGGCTACACCTTC. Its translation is CASSQGIPGQEYGYTF.

In DNA, the CDR3 is TGCGCCAGCAGCCAAGCAAAAATAACAGGGGCGCGAGTGAACACCGGGGAGCTGTTTTTT. It codes for CASSQAKITGARVNTGELFF. The J gene is TRBJ2-2, the V gene TRBV4-1; 7 bases fit TRBD1. CDR1 is MGHRA and CDR2 is YSYEKL in the germline V gene. The CDR3 length is 20 residues. The ends lost 1 base at V and 1 base at J; junction bases unmatched: 15.

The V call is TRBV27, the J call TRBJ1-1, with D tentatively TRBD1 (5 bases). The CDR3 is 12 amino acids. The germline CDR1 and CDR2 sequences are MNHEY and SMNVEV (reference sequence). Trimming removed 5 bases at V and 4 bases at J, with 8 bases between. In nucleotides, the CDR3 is TGTGCCAGCAGTCAGGGTACCACTGAAGCTTTCTTT. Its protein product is CASSQGTTEAFF.

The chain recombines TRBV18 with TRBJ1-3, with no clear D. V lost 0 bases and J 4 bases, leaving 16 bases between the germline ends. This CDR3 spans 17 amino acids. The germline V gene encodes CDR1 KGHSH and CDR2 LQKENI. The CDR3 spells CASSPPSRPPGGNTIYF. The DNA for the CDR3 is TGTGCCAGCTCACCACCATCACGCCCTCCGGGGGGAAACACCATATATTTT.

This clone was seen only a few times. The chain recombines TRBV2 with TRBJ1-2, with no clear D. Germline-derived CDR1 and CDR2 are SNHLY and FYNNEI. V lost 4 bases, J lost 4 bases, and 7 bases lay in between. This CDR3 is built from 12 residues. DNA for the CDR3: TGTGCCAGCAGTGGGACTCGCTATGGCTACACCTTC. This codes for CASSGTRYGYTF.

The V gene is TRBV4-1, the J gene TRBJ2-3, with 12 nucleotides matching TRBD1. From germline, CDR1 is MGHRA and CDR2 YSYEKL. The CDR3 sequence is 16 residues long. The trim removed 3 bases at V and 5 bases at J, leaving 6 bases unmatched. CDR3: CASSHGDRGLVDTQYF. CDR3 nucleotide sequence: TGCGCCAGCAGCCATGGGGACAGGGGGCTTGTAGATACGCAGTATTTT.

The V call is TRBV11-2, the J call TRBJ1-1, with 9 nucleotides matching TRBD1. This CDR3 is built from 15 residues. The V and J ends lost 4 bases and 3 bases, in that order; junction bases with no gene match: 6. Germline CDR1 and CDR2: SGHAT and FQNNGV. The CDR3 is CASSSQGAGDTEAFF. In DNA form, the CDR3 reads TGTGCCAGCAGCTCACAGGGGGCGGGGGACACTGAAGCTTTCTTT.

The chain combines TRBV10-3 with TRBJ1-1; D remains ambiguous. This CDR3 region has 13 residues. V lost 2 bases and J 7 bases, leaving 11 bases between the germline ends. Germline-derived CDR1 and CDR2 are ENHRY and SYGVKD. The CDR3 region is CAISEADGFEAFF. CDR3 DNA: TGTGCCATCAGTGAGGCCGACGGGTTTGAAGCTTTCTTT.

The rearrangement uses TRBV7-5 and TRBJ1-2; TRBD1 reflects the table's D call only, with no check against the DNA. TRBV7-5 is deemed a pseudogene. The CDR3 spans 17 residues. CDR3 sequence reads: CARSFSTLLTGHYDYTF. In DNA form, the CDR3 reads TGTGCCAGAAGCTTCTCGACCTTATTGACAGGCCACTATGACTACACCTTC.

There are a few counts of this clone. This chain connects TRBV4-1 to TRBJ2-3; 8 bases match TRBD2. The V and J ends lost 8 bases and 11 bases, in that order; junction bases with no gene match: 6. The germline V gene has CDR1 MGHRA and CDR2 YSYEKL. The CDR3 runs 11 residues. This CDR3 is CASESGGEQYF. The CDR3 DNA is TGCGCCAGCGAGTCGGGGGGGGAGCAGTATTTT.

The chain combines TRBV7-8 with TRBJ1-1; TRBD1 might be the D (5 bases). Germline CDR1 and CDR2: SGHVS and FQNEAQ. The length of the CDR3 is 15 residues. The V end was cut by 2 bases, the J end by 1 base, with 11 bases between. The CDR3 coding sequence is TGTGCCAGCAGCTTAAGGGGCCAGGGGAACACTGAAGCTTTCTTT. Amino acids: CASSLRGQGNTEAFF.

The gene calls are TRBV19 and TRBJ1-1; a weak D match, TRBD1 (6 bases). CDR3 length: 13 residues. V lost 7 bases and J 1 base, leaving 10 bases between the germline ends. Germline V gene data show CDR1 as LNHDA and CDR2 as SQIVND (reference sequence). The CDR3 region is CASTDRPNTEAFF. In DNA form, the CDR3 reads TGTGCCAGTACGGACAGACCGAACACTGAAGCTTTCTTT.

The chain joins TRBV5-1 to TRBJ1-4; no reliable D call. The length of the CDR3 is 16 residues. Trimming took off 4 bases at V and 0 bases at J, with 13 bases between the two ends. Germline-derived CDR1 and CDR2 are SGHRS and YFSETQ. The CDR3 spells CASSPANSATNEKLFF. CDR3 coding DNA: TGCGCCAGCAGCCCGGCAAACAGTGCAACTAATGAAAAACTGTTTTTT.

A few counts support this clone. CDR3 coding DNA: TGCGCCAGCAGCACAGACAGGGGGGAGAATGAGCAGTTCTTC. Translating gives CASSTDRGENEQFF. The chain has TRBV4-1 and TRBJ2-1; 9 nucleotides match TRBD1. The germline CDR1 and CDR2 sequences are MGHRA and YSYEKL. V shed 5 bases and J 7 bases; nucleotides not matched to a gene: 6. This CDR3 is 14 amino acids long.

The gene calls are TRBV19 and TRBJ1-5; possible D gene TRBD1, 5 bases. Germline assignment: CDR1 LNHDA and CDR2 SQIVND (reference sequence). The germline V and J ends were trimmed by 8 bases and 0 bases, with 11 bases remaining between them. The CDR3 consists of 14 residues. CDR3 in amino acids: CASQGQNSNQPQHF. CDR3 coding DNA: TGTGCCAGTCAGGGCCAGAATAGCAATCAGCCCCAGCATTTT.

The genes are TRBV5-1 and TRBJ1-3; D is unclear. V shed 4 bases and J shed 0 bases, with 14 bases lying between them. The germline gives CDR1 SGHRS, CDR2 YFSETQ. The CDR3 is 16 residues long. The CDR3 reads CASSPHTQDSGNTIYF. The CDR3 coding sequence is TGCGCCAGCAGCCCCCACACGCAGGACTCTGGAAACACCATATATTTT.